The 25 T cell receptor beta chains below come from one sample, sequenced in a study of cytomegalovirus exposure and HLA in healthy donors. 60 Vbeta and 13 Jbeta primers were used in PCR. The table came from immunoSEQ multiplex PCR; TCRdb's copy has only in-frame clones and leaves some out. The sample totals tens of thousands of clones. Sequenced input: PBMCs. These TCRs come from a female donor in good health and CMV-seronegative.

The V call is TRBV29-1, the J call TRBJ2-5; weak D call: TRBD1 (6 bases). V shed 5 bases and J shed 5 bases, with 12 bases lying between them. The CDR3 is 12 amino acids. Per the germline V gene, CDR1 is SQVTM and CDR2 is ANQGSEA. CDR3 sequence: CSVTQGVETQYF. The CDR3 DNA reads TGCAGCGTTACACAGGGTGTTGAGACCCAGTACTTC.

The genes are TRBV30 and TRBJ1-2; no reliable D call. The CDR3 extends over 13 amino acids. The V end was cut by 0 bases, the J end by 4 bases, with 9 bases between. CDR1 and CDR2 from the germline V gene are GTSNPN and SVGIG (reference sequence). CDR3 protein: CAWSVKSIYGYTF. The DNA for the CDR3 is TGTGCCTGGAGTGTGAAGAGTATCTATGGCTACACCTTC.

This chain joins TRBV30 and TRBJ1-1; D is possibly TRBD1 (5 bases). There are 11 residues in the CDR3. Germline V gives CDR1 GTSNPN, CDR2 SVGIG (reference sequence). V lost 5 bases, J lost 6 bases, and 10 bases lay in between. CDR3 loop: CAWQWGAEAFF. Written as DNA, the CDR3 is TGTGCCTGGCAATGGGGGGCTGAAGCTTTCTTT.

V gene TRBV5-1 combines with J gene TRBJ2-2, with a weak D call TRBD2 (5 bases). CDR3 size: 15 residues. Germline values: CDR1 SGHRS, CDR2 YFSETQ. V lost 0 bases to trimming and J lost 6 bases, with 12 bases between them. CDR3 sequence: CASSLANEGAGELFF. CDR3 in DNA: TGCGCCAGCAGCTTGGCCAACGAGGGCGCCGGGGAGCTGTTTTTT. Combining the CDR3 with reference TRBV5-1 and TRBJ2-2 gives the whole variable domain KAGVTQTPRYLIKTRGQQVTLSCSPISGHRSVSWYQQTPGQGLQFLFEYFSETQRNKGNFPGRFSGRQFSNSRSEMNVSTLELGDSALYLCASSLANEGAGELFFGEGSRLTVL.

The chain uses TRBV5-4 and TRBJ1-5; the D is unclear. The CDR3 has 15 residues. Deletions cut 4 bases from V and 3 bases from J, with 14 bases between. Germline V lookup: CDR1 SGHNT, CDR2 YYREEE (reference sequence). The CDR3 bases are TGTGCCAGCAGCGCTGACGGGGAGTTCAATCAGCCCCAGCATTTT. The encoded protein is CASSADGEFNQPQHF.

The chain joins TRBV9 to TRBJ1-3; weak D call: TRBD1 (6 bases). The ends were cut back, 2 bases at V and 2 bases at J, with 14 bases in the middle. CDR3 size: 16 residues. From germline, CDR1 is SGDLS and CDR2 YYNGEE. CDR3 sequence: CASSVSYRDAGNTIYF. The CDR3 DNA is TGTGCCAGCAGCGTGAGTTACAGGGATGCTGGAAACACCATATATTTT.

The chain recombines TRBV6-6 with TRBJ1-5; weak D call: TRBD1 (5 bases). V lost 7 bases to trimming and J lost 1 base, with 17 bases between them. CDR1 and CDR2 from the germline V gene are MNHNY and SVGAGI (reference sequence). The CDR3 runs 16 residues. This chain's CDR3 is CASNIAGEGSNQPQHF. As DNA, the CDR3 is TGTGCCAGCAACATTGCGGGGGAGGGGAGCAATCAGCCCCAGCATTTT.

The chain combines TRBV29-1 with TRBJ2-3; D perhaps matches TRBD2 (5 bases). V lost 7 bases, J lost 9 bases, and 14 bases lay in between. Germline V CDR1 and CDR2: SQVTM, ANQGSEA. CDR3 length equals 11 residues. The CDR3, as DNA: TGCAGCGCTGGACCTTCGGGGACGCAGTATTTT. This encodes CSAGPSGTQYF.

The V gene is TRBV7-9, the J gene TRBJ1-2; no clear D. V lost 5 bases to trimming and J lost 2 bases, with 12 bases between them. Germline V lookup: CDR1 SEHNR, CDR2 FQNEAQ (reference sequence). The CDR3 is 14 amino acids. CDR3 sequence reads: CASSTSSQNYGYTF. In DNA form, the CDR3 reads TGTGCCAGCAGCACAAGTTCCCAAAACTATGGCTACACCTTC.

The chain carries TRBV30 and TRBJ1-2; D perhaps matches TRBD1 (6 bases). Germline CDR1 GTSNPN, CDR2 SVGIG (reference sequence). CDR3 length: 15 residues. The V and J ends lost 0 bases and 8 bases respectively, with 19 bases between them. The chain's CDR3 is CAWSVPDSQTRGYTF. The CDR3 DNA follows: TGTGCCTGGAGTGTACCGGACAGCCAAACTCGGGGCTACACCTTC.

The chain joins TRBV1 to TRBJ2-7; the table's D call, TRBD2, was not checked against the DNA. TRBV1 is a recognized pseudogene. The CDR3 sequence is 13 residues long. The CDR3 is CKNGTSGVCEQYF. The DNA for the CDR3 is TGCAAAAACGGGACTAGCGGGGTTTGCGAGCAGTACTTC.

The chain uses TRBV30 and TRBJ1-2; D is uncertain. This CDR3 contains 13 residues. V dropped 2 bases and J dropped 5 bases, with 12 bases sitting between them. The germline CDR1 and CDR2 sequences are GTSNPN and SVGIG (reference sequence). CDR3: CAWSPAARYGYTF. The CDR3 DNA is TGTGCCTGGAGTCCGGCGGCCCGATATGGCTACACCTTC.

The V call is TRBV9, the J call TRBJ1-1, with 7 bases matching TRBD1. The CDR3 has 13 residues. With 4 bases clipped from V and 11 bases from J, the junction kept 11 bases outside the gene matches. Germline CDR1 reads SGDLS; CDR2 reads YYNGEE. The CDR3 here is CASSPRQGVRAFF. The CDR3 bases are TGTGCCAGCAGCCCACGACAGGGAGTGCGTGCTTTCTTT.

V gene TRBV5-1 combines with J gene TRBJ1-1; D unresolved. CDR1 and CDR2 (germline): SGHRS, YFSETQ. With 3 bases removed from V and 4 bases from J, the gap between germline ends came to 13 bases. This CDR3 spans 14 amino acids. CDR3 in DNA: TGCGCCAGCAGCTCAGCCACACGGGGCACTGAAGCTTTCTTT. Translated, it gives CASSSATRGTEAFF. The complete variable domain, with remaining parts taken from reference TRBV5-1 and TRBJ1-1, reads KAGVTQTPRYLIKTRGQQVTLSCSPISGHRSVSWYQQTPGQGLQFLFEYFSETQRNKGNFPGRFSGRQFSNSRSEMNVSTLELGDSALYLCASSSATRGTEAFFGQGTRLTVV.

The chain couples TRBV5-6 to TRBJ2-2; D is unresolved. The CDR3 length is 14 residues. The V end lost 9 bases, the J end lost 5 bases, and 17 bases lay between the germline ends. CDR1 SGHDT and CDR2 YYEEEE come from the germline V gene. CDR3 bases: TGTGCCAACTCGTTCCAGTCGGGTACCGGGGAGCTGTTTTTT. Its translation: CANSFQSGTGELFF.

This chain connects TRBV5-1 to TRBJ1-1, with D unresolved. V lost 0 bases and J lost 0, with 15 bases in between. The CDR3 has 17 amino acids. Germline-derived CDR1 and CDR2 are SGHRS and YFSETQ. CDR3 in amino acids: CASSLVLDGDLNTEAFF. The CDR3 coding sequence is TGCGCCAGCAGCTTGGTCTTAGACGGAGATCTGAACACTGAAGCTTTCTTT.

The rearrangement joins TRBV7-6 to TRBJ2-5; D not certain. Germline V lookup: CDR1 SGHVS, CDR2 FNYEAQ. The CDR3 is 15 amino acids. V lost 5 bases and J 1 base, leaving 14 bases between the germline ends. CDR3 nucleotides: TGTGCCAGCAGCAAAAACTCTGAACCCCAAGAGACCCAGTACTTC. It encodes CASSKNSEPQETQYF.

V gene TRBV30 combines with J gene TRBJ2-7, with 8 bases that match TRBD2. Trimming at V came to 0 bases and at J to 2 bases, leaving 3 bases not matched to a gene. Germline loops: CDR1 GTSNPN, CDR2 SVGIG (reference sequence). This CDR3 comprises 14 residues. The CDR3, as DNA: TGTGCCTGGAGTGTACAGCGGGAGCCCTACGAGCAGTACTTC. It translates to CAWSVQREPYEQYF.

The V gene is TRBV6-5, the J gene TRBJ2-6; TRBD1 aligns across 8 bases. The CDR3 totals 15 residues. V shed 5 bases and J 4 bases; nucleotides not matched to a gene: 4. In germline, CDR1 is MNHEY, CDR2 SVGAGI. In DNA form, the CDR3 reads TGTGCCAGCAGTCCAGGGGGCTCCGGGGCCAACGTCCTGACTTTC. Amino acid sequence: CASSPGGSGANVLTF.

This rearrangement joins TRBV2 to TRBJ1-5, with TRBD1 identical over 8 bases. Looked up from germline, CDR1 is SNHLY and CDR2 is FYNNEI. The CDR3 sequence is 15 residues long. V dropped 3 bases and J dropped 6; count of bases not matched to a gene: 7. This CDR3 reads CASSEDRVGGQPQHF. CDR3 DNA sequence: TGTGCCAGCAGTGAGGACAGGGTGGGTGGTCAGCCCCAGCATTTT. Full variable domain (rest looked up from reference TRBV2 and TRBJ1-5): EPEVTQTPSHQVTQMGQEVILRCVPISNHLYFYWYRQILGQKVEFLVSFYNNEISEKSEIFDDQFSVERPDGSNFTLKIRSTKLEDSAMYFCASSEDRVGGQPQHFGDGTRLSIL.

V and J are TRBV19 and TRBJ2-1, with 13 bases lining up with TRBD2. The CDR3 totals 15 residues. CDR1 and CDR2 (germline): LNHDA, SQIVND (reference sequence). Losses at the gene ends were 6 bases for V and 10 bases for J; bases not matched to a gene: 9. The CDR3 region has the DNA TGTGCCAGTAGGTCCCCGGGACTAGCGGGACGGGAGCAGTTCTTC. Its protein product is CASRSPGLAGREQFF.

This sequence joins TRBV30 and TRBJ2-5; 7 bases agree with TRBD2. Unmatched junction bases numbered 9, after V lost 3 bases and J lost 5 bases. Germline CDR1 is GTSNPN and CDR2 is SVGIG (reference sequence). CDR3 size: 14 residues. In DNA, the CDR3 is TGTGCCTGGAGAACTGCGGGAGCGGGCGAGACCCAGTACTTC. This gives the protein CAWRTAGAGETQYF.

This chain links TRBV30 with TRBJ1-2, with 8 positions matching TRBD1. The CDR3 is 13 residues long. The J segment lost 8 bases and the V segment lost 2 bases, leaving 7 bases of the junction unmatched. Looked up from germline, CDR1 is GTSNPN and CDR2 is SVGIG (reference sequence). DNA for the CDR3: TGTGCCTGGAGTATCGACAGGGGCCACGGCTACACCTTC. This gives the protein CAWSIDRGHGYTF.

The chain employs TRBV13 and TRBJ2-5, with TRBD2 matching 10 bases. This CDR3 spans 15 amino acids. With 4 bases clipped from V and 3 bases from J, the junction kept 5 bases outside the gene matches. Per the germline V gene, CDR1 is PRHDT and CDR2 is FYEKMQ (reference sequence). CDR3 bases: TGTGCCAGCAGCTCGAATAGCGGGGGGAAAGAGACCCAGTACTTC. Protein: CASSSNSGGKETQYF.

CDR3 in amino acids: CASSPGQGRTEAFF. Here the CDR3 DNA reads TGTGCCAGCAGTCCCGGACAGGGGCGGACTGAAGCTTTCTTT. The chain couples TRBV6-5 to TRBJ1-1, with 9 bases identical to TRBD1. The CDR3 totals 14 residues. The V gene's germline CDR1 is MNHEY and CDR2 SVGAGI. Trimming took 5 bases from V and 5 from J; bases not matched to a gene: 6.